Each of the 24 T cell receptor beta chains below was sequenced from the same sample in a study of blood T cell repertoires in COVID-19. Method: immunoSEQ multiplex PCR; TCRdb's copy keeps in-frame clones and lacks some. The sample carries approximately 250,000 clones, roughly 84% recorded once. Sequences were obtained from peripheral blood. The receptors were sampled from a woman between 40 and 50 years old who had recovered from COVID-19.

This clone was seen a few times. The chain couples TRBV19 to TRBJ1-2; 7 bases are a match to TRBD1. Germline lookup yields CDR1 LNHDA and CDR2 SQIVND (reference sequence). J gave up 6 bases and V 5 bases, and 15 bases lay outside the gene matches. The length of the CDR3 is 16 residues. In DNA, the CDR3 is TGTGCCAGTAGTTTCTCAGGTCGGTTTGACAGGGATGGCTACACCTTC. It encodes CASSFSGRFDRDGYTF.

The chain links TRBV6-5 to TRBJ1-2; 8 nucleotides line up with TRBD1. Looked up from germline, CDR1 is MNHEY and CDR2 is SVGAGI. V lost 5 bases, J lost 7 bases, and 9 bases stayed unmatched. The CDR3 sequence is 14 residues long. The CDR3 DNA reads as TGTGCCAGCAGTCCCGGACAGGGAGTACCTGGCTACACCTTC. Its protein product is CASSPGQGVPGYTF.

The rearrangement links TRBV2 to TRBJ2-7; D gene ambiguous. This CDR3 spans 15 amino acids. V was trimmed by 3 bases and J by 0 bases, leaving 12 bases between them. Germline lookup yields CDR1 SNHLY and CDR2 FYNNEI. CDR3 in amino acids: CASSEGSLSSYEQYF. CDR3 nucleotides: TGTGCCAGCAGTGAGGGCTCCTTAAGCTCCTACGAGCAGTACTTC.

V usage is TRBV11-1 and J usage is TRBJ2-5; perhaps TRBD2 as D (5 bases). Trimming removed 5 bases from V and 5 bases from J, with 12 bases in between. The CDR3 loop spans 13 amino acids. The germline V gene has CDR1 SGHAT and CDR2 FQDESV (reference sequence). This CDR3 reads CASSGLAPETQYF. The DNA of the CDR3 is TGTGCCAGCAGCGGGCTAGCTCCCGAGACCCAGTACTTC.

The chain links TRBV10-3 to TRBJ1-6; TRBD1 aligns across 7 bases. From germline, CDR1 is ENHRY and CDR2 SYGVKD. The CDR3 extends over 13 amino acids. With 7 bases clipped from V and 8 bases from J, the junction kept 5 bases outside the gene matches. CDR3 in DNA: TGTGCCATCAACCAGGGGGTTGATTCACCCCTCCACTTT. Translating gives CAINQGVDSPLHF.

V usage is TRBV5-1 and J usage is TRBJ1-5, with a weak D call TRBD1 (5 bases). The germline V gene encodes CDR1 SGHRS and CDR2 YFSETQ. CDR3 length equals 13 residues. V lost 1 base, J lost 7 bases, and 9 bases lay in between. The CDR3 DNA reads TGCGCCAGCAGCTTGTACCAGGGCCAGCCCCAGCATTTT. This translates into CASSLYQGQPQHF.

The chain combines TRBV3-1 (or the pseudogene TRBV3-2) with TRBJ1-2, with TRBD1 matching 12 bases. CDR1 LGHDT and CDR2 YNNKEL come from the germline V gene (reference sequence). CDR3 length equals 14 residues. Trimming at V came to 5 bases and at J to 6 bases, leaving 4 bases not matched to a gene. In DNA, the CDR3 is TGTGCCAGCAGCGGGACAGGGGGCGGGCATGGCTACACCTTC. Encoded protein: CASSGTGGGHGYTF.

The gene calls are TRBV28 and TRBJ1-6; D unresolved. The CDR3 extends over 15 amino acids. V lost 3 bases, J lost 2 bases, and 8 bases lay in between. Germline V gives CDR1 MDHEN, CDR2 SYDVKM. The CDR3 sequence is CASSLAATYNSPLHF. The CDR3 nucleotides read TGTGCCAGCAGTTTGGCGGCAACCTATAATTCACCCCTCCACTTT.

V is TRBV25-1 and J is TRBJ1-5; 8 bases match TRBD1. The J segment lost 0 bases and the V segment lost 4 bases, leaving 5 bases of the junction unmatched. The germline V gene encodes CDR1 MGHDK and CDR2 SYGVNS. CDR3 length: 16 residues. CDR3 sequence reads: CASSGHGQGSNQPQHF. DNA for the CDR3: TGTGCCAGCAGTGGCCACGGACAGGGTAGCAATCAGCCCCAGCATTTT.

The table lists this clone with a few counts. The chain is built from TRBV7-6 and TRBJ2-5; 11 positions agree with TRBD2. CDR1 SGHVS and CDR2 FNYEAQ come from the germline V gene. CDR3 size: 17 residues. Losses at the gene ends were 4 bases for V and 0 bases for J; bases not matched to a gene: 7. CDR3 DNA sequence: TGTGCCAGCAGCTCCACGGGACTAGCGGTTAACCAAGAGACCCAGTACTTC. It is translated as CASSSTGLAVNQETQYF.

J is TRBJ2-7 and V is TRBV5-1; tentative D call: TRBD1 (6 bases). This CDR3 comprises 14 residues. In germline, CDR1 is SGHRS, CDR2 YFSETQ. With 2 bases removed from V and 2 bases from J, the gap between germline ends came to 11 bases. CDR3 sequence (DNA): TGCGCCAGCAGCTTTTCAGGGGAAGCCTACGAGCAGTACTTC. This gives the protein CASSFSGEAYEQYF.

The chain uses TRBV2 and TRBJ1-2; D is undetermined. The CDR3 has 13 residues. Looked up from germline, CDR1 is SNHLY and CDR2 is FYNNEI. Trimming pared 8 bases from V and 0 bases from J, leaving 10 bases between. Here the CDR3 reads CASLRNSNYGYTF. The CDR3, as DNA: TGTGCCAGCCTTAGAAATTCTAACTATGGCTACACCTTC.

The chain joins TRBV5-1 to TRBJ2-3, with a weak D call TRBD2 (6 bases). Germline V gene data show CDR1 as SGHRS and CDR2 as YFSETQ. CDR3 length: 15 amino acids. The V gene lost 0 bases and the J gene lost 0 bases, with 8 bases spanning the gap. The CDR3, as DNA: TGCGCCAGCAGCTTGGCCGGGACTAGCACAGATACGCAGTATTTT. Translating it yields CASSLAGTSTDTQYF.

CDR3 residues: CASKKQGRYTEAFF. In DNA form, the CDR3 reads TGTGCCAGTAAAAAACAGGGCAGGTACACTGAAGCTTTCTTT. The chain is built from TRBV19 and TRBJ1-1; TRBD1 might be the D (6 bases). The V end lost 7 bases, the J end lost 3 bases, and 15 bases lay between the germline ends. Germline V gene lookup returns CDR1 LNHDA and CDR2 SQIVND (reference sequence). The CDR3 length is 14 residues.

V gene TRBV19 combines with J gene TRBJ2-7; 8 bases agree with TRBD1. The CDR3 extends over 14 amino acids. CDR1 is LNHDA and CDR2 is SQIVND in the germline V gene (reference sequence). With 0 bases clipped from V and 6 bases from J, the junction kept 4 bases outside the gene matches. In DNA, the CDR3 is TGTGCCAGTAGTATAGACAGGGGGCGCGGCGAGCAGTACTTC. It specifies CASSIDRGRGEQYF.

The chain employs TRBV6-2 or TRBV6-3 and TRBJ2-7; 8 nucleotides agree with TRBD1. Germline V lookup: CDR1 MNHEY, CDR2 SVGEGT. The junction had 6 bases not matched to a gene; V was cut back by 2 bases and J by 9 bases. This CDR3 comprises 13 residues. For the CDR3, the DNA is TGTGCCAGCAGTTACCCTCAAGGACAGGGGCAGTACTTC. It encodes CASSYPQGQGQYF.

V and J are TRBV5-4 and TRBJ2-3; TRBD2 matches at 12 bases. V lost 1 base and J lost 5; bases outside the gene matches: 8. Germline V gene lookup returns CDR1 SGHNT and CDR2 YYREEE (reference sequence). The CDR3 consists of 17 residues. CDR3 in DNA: TGTGCCAGCAGCTTGAGGGCTAGCGGGGGGGCAGTAGATACGCAGTATTTT. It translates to CASSLRASGGAVDTQYF.

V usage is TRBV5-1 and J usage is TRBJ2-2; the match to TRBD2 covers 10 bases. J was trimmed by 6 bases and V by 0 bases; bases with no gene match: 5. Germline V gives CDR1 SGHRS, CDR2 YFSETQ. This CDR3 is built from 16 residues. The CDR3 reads CASSLDGTSVSGELFF. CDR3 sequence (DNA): TGCGCCAGCAGCTTGGACGGGACTAGCGTCTCCGGGGAGCTGTTTTTT.

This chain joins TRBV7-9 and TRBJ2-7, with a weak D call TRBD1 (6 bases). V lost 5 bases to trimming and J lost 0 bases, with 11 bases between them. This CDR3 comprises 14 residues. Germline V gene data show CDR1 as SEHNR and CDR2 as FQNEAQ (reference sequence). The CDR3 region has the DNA TGTGCCAGCAGCCCCCCGACAGGCTCCTACGAGCAGTACTTC. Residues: CASSPPTGSYEQYF.

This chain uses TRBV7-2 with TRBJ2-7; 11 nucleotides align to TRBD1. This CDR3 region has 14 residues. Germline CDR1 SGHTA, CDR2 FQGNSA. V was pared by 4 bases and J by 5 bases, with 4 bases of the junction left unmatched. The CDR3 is CASSSGTGGNEQYF. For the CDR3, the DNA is TGTGCCAGCAGCTCCGGGACAGGGGGGAACGAGCAGTACTTC.

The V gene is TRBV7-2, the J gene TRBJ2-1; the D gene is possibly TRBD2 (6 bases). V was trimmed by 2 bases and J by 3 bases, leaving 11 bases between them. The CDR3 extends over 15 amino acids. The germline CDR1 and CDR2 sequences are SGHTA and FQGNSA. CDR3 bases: TGTGCCAGCAGCTTATCGAGCGGGCGCTACAATGAGCAGTTCTTC. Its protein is CASSLSSGRYNEQFF.

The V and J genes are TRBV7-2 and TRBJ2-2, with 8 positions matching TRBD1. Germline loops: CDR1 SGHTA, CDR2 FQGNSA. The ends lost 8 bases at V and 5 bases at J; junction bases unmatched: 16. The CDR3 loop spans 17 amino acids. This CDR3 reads CASAANLMTGETGELFF. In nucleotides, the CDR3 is TGTGCCAGCGCAGCAAATCTGATGACAGGGGAAACCGGGGAGCTGTTTTTT.

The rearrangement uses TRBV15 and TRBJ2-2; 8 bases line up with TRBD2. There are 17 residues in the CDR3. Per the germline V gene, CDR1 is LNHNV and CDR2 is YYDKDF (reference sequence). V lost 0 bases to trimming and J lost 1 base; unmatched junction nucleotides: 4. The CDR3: CATSRDLAGGNTGELFF. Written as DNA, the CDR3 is TGTGCCACCAGCAGAGATCTCGCGGGGGGGAACACCGGGGAGCTGTTTTTT. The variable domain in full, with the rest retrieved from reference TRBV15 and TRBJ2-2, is DAMVIQNPRYQVTQFGKPVTLSCSQTLNHNVMYWYQQKSSQAPKLLFHYYDKDFNNEADTPDNFQSRRPNTSFCFLDIRSPGLGDTAMYLCATSRDLAGGNTGELFFGEGSRLTVL.

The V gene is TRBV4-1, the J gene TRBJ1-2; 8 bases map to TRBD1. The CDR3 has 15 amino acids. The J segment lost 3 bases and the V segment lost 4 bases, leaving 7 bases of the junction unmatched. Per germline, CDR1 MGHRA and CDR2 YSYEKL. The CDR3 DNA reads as TGCGCCAGCAGCCCCGGACAGGGAATTGACTATGGCTACACCTTC. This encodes CASSPGQGIDYGYTF.